This entry lists 4 T cell receptor beta chains sequenced from one sample in a study of CD8+ T cells in alopecia areata. Extracted RNA was reverse transcribed into cDNA, the sequencing template. Clones were read by immunoSEQ multiplex PCR, and TCRdb kept only the in-frame ones, dropping some. Captured here are some 110,000 clones, none seen once; the top ten comprise around 19%. The sequenced sample consisted of lesional skin. These receptors all come from a C3H/HeJ mouse with alopecia areata. For the strain, the MHC haplotype given is H2-k.

Comment on this clone: The gene symbols are mouse symbols. The read terminates 4 residues ahead of where the CDR3 ends, so the germline J gene completes it. This chain links TRBV13-2 with TRBJ2-3; 10 bases line up with TRBD1. Trimming removed 3 bases from V and 0 bases from J; junction bases left unmatched: 4. CDR3 length: 16 amino acids. Germline V gives CDR1 NNHNN, CDR2 SYGAGS (reference sequence). The chain's CDR3 is CASGVGDRGSAETLYF. CDR3 DNA, as far as it was read: TGTGCCAGCGGTGTCGGGGACAGGGGAAGTGCAGAA.

A few counts support this clone. Germline and genes: mouse. The read ends 4 residues shy of where the CDR3 ends; the end is completed using the germline J gene. This chain joins TRBV5 and TRBJ1-1, with D maybe TRBD1 (6 bases). Germline lookup yields CDR1 LGHNA and CDR2 YNLKQL (reference sequence). CDR3 size: 13 residues. The part of the CDR3 DNA that was read is TGTGCCAGCAGCCAAGAAGACAGGACA. As protein: CASSQEDRT. The full CDR3 reads CASSQEDRTEVFF.

This clone was counted at least ten times. Each gene name is a mouse one. With the read ending 4 residues before the CDR3 end, the germline J gene is used to fill in that end. The chain combines TRBV1 with TRBJ2-2; 9 nucleotides align to TRBD1. V was clipped by 4 bases and J by 3 bases; unmatched bases: 3. CDR1 NSQYPW and CDR2 LRSPGD come from the germline V gene (reference sequence). The CDR3 length is 15 residues. Partial CDR3 DNA: TGCACCTGCAGTGGCCGGGACAGGGACACCGGG. It encodes CTCSGRDRDTG. The complete CDR3 sequence is CTCSGRDRDTGQLYF.

There are many counts of this clone. The genes and germline here are from mouse. Here the CDR3 reads CASSDANWGIDEQYF. CDR3 bases read: TGTGCCAGCAGTGATGCAAACTGGGGGATCGAT. J is TRBJ2-7 and V is TRBV13-3; 8 bases are a match to TRBD2. The read ends 4 residues early relative to the CDR3; the germline J gene fills the gap. This CDR3 spans 15 amino acids. In germline, CDR1 is NNHDY, CDR2 SYVADS.